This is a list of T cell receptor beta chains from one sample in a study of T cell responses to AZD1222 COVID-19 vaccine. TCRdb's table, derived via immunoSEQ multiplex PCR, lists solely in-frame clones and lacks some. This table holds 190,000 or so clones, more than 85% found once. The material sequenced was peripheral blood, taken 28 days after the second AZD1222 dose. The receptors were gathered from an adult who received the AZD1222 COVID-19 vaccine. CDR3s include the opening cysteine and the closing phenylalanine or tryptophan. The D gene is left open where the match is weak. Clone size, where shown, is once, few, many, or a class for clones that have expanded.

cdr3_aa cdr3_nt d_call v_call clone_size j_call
CASSLALASRDTQYF TGTGCCAGCAGCTTGGCCTTGGCCTCCAGGGATACGCAGTATTTT . TRBV5-6 . TRBJ2-3
CASSQTRGRAMVGEQFF TGTGCCAGCAGCCAGACCCGCGGGAGGGCGATGGTGGGTGAGCAGTTCTTC TRBD2 TRBV3-1/TRBV3-2 . TRBJ2-1
CASTSGGTGGFTEAFF TGCGCCAGCACCTCCGGAGGGACAGGGGGTTTTACTGAAGCTTTCTTT TRBD1 TRBV5-1 . TRBJ1-1
CASSWRVPGQGWTDTQYF TGTGCCAGCAGTTGGAGAGTGCCGGGACAGGGTTGGACAGATACGCAGTATTTT TRBD1 TRBV28 . TRBJ2-3
CASSLDGRVNQPQHF TGTGCCAGCAGCTTAGATGGCAGGGTCAATCAGCCCCAGCATTTT . TRBV7-2 . TRBJ1-5
CASSPLRLYNEQFF TGTGCCAGCAGCCCCCTTAGACTATACAATGAGCAGTTCTTC . TRBV3-1/TRBV3-2 . TRBJ2-1
CAISEGTSRETQYF TGTGCCATCAGTGAAGGGACTTCCAGAGAGACCCAGTACTTC . TRBV10-3 . TRBJ2-5
CASSNPRGTSGRASSYNEQFF TGTGCCAGCTCAAATCCTAGGGGGACTAGCGGGAGGGCGAGCTCCTACAATGAGCAGTTCTTC TRBD2 TRBV7-8 . TRBJ2-1
CASSLGTGIGEKAFF TGTGCCAGCAGTCTCGGGACAGGGATCGGGGAGAAGGCTTTCTTT TRBD1 TRBV27 . TRBJ1-1
CASSDSSLSQREGPRRTGELFF TGTGCCAGCAGTGACTCGTCCCTTAGTCAGCGGGAGGGCCCTCGTCGGACCGGGGAGCTGTTTTTT TRBD2 TRBV6-4 . TRBJ2-2
CASSYSAGGTYEQYF TGTGCCAGCAGTTACAGTGCGGGAGGGACCTACGAGCAGTACTTC TRBD2 TRBV6-5 . TRBJ2-7
CASSLAGDYEQYF TGTGCCAGCAGCTTAGCGGGGGACTACGAGCAGTACTTC . TRBV7-2 . TRBJ2-7
CSAREGNTIYF TGCAGTGCCAGAGAAGGAAACACCATATATTTT . TRBV20-1 . TRBJ1-3
CASSLVAAANEKLFF TGTGCCAGCAGTTTAGTCGCGGCTGCTAATGAAAAACTGTTTTTT . TRBV28 . TRBJ1-4
CASSSGSGRDYEQYF TGCGCCAGCAGCTCCGGTAGCGGAAGAGATTACGAGCAGTACTTC . TRBV5-1 . TRBJ2-7
CASSLVAGPPQETQYF TGTGCCAGCAGCTTAGTTGCGGGACCGCCACAAGAGACCCAGTACTTC . TRBV7-2 . TRBJ2-5
CASSKSTFSSGHANTGELFF TGTGCCAGCAGCAAATCTACTTTTTCTAGCGGCCATGCGAACACCGGGGAGCTGTTTTTT . TRBV21-1 . TRBJ2-2
CSVGGNYGYTF TGCAGCGTTGGGGGCAACTATGGCTACACCTTC . TRBV29-1 . TRBJ1-2
CASRFGQGSYTF TGTGCCAGTAGATTCGGACAGGGGAGCTACACCTTC TRBD1 TRBV19 . TRBJ1-2
CAAKQGLSGNTIYF TGTGCCGCAAAACAGGGGCTCTCTGGAAACACCATATATTTT TRBD1 TRBV30 . TRBJ1-3
CASRLFRDTAYNSPLHF TGTGCCAGCCGCCTTTTTAGGGACACGGCCTATAATTCACCCCTCCACTTT . TRBV27 . TRBJ1-6
CASSLSGTNEKLFF TGTGCCAGCAGCTTATCCGGGACCAATGAAAAACTGTTTTTT . TRBV7-9 . TRBJ1-4
CASSPGDRDDQPQHF TGTGCCAGCAGTCCCGGGGACAGGGACGATCAGCCCCAGCATTTT TRBD1 TRBV28 once TRBJ1-5
CASSDAYRASGNTIYF TGTGCCAGCAGCGACGCCTACAGGGCCTCTGGAAACACCATATATTTT . TRBV3-1/TRBV3-2 . TRBJ1-3
CSVGRGSQETQYF TGCAGCGTTGGCCGCGGGAGCCAAGAGACCCAGTACTTC TRBD2 TRBV29-1 . TRBJ2-5
CASSVGRGEQYF TGTGCCAGCAGCGTAGGGAGGGGCGAGCAGTACTTC . TRBV9 . TRBJ2-7
CASSLTRELNEKLFF TGTGCCAGCAGCTTAACGAGGGAACTTAATGAAAAACTGTTTTTT . TRBV7-9 . TRBJ1-4
CASSYEGPQHF TGTGCCAGCAGTTACGAGGGGCCCCAGCATTTT . TRBV6-5 . TRBJ1-5
CATSETGGNSPLHF TGTGCCACCAGTGAAACAGGGGGTAATTCACCCCTCCACTTT TRBD1 TRBV24-1 . TRBJ1-6
CASSLSGNNQPQHF TGTGCCAGCAGCTTATCGGGCAACAATCAGCCCCAGCATTTT . TRBV7-2 . TRBJ1-5
CATSENRGRAFF TGTGCCACCAGTGAGAACAGGGGGCGAGCTTTCTTT TRBD1 TRBV24-1 . TRBJ1-1
CASKAGLTDTQYF TGTGCCAGCAAGGCGGGACTCACAGATACGCAGTATTTT . TRBV6-5 . TRBJ2-3
CASSQDVDPRGRGYTF TGTGCCAGCAGCCAAGACGTCGACCCAAGGGGAAGAGGCTACACCTTC . TRBV4-2 . TRBJ1-2
CASSSAPLGEQYF TGCGCCAGCAGCTCTGCCCCGTTGGGGGAGCAGTACTTC . TRBV4-1 once TRBJ2-7
CASSTGLAGVGYEQYF TGTGCCAGCAGCACGGGACTAGCGGGAGTTGGATACGAGCAGTACTTC TRBD2 TRBV7-6 . TRBJ2-7
CASSLYPTLSNQPQHF TGTGCCAGCAGTTTATACCCCACTCTGAGCAATCAGCCCCAGCATTTT . TRBV28 . TRBJ1-5
CASSGPSTEAFF TGTGCCAGCAGTGGACCGAGCACTGAAGCTTTCTTT . TRBV2 . TRBJ1-1
CASSTPSGRAPNEQFF TGTGCCAGCAGTACACCCAGCGGGAGGGCCCCCAATGAGCAGTTCTTC TRBD2 TRBV2 . TRBJ2-1
CASSPLMNTEAFF TGTGCCAGCAGCCCTTTAATGAACACTGAAGCTTTCTTT . TRBV7-9 . TRBJ1-1
CASNPISGGETQYF TGTGCCAGCAATCCCATTAGTGGGGGAGAGACCCAGTACTTC . TRBV28 . TRBJ2-5
CASANRVGPNTQYF TGTGCCAGCGCGAACAGAGTGGGGCCTAATACGCAGTATTTT . TRBV28 once TRBJ2-3
CASSVVGGGEQYF TGTGCCAGCAGCGTAGTCGGGGGTGGGGAGCAGTACTTC . TRBV9 . TRBJ2-7
CASSPSSGHSYNEQFF TGTGCCAGCAGCCCTTCTAGCGGACACTCCTACAATGAGCAGTTCTTC TRBD2 TRBV11-3 . TRBJ2-1
CASTPTSGIPGDEQFF TGTGCCAGTACCCCGACTAGCGGGATTCCAGGGGATGAGCAGTTCTTC TRBD2 TRBV19 . TRBJ2-1
CASTERSRGNQPQHF TGTGCCAGCACCGAGAGGTCACGGGGCAATCAGCCCCAGCATTTT . TRBV28 . TRBJ1-5
CASSYLKGTYEQYF TGTGCCAGCAGTTACTTAAAAGGGACGTACGAGCAGTACTTC . TRBV6-5 . TRBJ2-7
CASSTSSKETQYF TGTGCCAGCAGTACATCGTCTAAAGAGACCCAGTACTTC . TRBV28 . TRBJ2-5
CASSRGLSTDTQYF TGTGCCAGCAGCCGGGGACTAAGCACAGATACGCAGTATTTT TRBD2 TRBV7-3 once TRBJ2-3
CASRALGQGNIQYF TGTGCCAGCAGGGCACTCGGACAGGGGAACATTCAGTACTTC TRBD1 TRBV6-5 . TRBJ2-4
CASSYDPVVTGELFF TGTGCCAGCAGCTATGACCCAGTTGTCACCGGGGAGCTGTTTTTT . TRBV7-3 . TRBJ2-2
CASSLPTGGETEAFF TGCGCCAGCAGCCTACCGACAGGCGGAGAAACTGAAGCTTTCTTT . TRBV4-1 . TRBJ1-1
CASSFNRRTYEQYF TGTGCCAGCAGTTTTAACAGGCGCACCTACGAGCAGTACTTC . TRBV27 . TRBJ2-7